This record looks at one TCR beta chain sequence and its context. Its antigen remains unknown. This record comes from a study of cytomegalovirus exposure and HLA in healthy donors. Study conclusions and caveats: For presence/absence analyses, sequencing depth was assumed to be roughly uniform across donors.

Primers included in the PCR were 60 Vbeta and 13 Jbeta primers. Assay: immunoSEQ multiplex PCR; the TCRdb copy retains only in-frame clones and omits some. The table records fewer than 150,000 clones, approximately 80% of them present only once. The CDR3 totals 15 residues. The V gene end was trimmed by 4 bases and the J gene end by 2 bases; junction bases not matched to a gene: 5. The germline V gene has CDR1 MNHEY and CDR2 SVGAGI. The gene calls are TRBV6-5 and TRBJ2-7, with 10 bases lining up with TRBD2. Sequences were obtained from PBMCs. This TCR derives from a man in his thirties or forties in good health and CMV-seronegative. The CDR3 loop is CASSSSGLAAYEQYF. In DNA form, the CDR3 reads TGTGCCAGCAGTTCCTCAGGACTAGCGGCCTACGAGCAGTACTTC.